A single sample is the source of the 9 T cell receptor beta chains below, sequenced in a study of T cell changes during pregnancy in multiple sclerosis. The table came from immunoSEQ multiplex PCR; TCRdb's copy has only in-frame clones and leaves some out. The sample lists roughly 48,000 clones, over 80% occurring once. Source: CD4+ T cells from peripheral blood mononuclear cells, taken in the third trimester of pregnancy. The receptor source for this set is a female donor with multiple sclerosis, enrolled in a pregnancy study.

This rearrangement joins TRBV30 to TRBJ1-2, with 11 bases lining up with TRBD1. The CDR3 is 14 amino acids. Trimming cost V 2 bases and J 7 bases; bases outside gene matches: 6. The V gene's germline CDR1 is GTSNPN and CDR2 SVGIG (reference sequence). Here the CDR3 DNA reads TGTGCCTGGAGTATCCTCGGGACAGGGGGTGGCTACACCTTC. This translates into CAWSILGTGGGYTF.

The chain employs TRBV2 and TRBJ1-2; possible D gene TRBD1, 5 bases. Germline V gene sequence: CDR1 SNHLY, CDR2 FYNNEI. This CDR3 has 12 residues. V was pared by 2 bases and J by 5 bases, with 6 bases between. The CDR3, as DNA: TGTGCCAGCAGTGAACAGGGATATGGCTACACCTTC. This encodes CASSEQGYGYTF.

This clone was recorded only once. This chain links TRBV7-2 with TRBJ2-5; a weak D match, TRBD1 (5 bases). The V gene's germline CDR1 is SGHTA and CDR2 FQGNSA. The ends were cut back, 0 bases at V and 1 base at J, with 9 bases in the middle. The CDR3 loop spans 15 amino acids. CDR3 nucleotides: TGTGCCAGCAGCTTAGCGGGTCAGGGCCAAGAGACCCAGTACTTC. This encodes CASSLAGQGQETQYF. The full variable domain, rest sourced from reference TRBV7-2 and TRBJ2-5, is GAGVSQSPSNKVTEKGKDVELRCDPISGHTALYWYRQSLGQGLEFLIYFQGNSAPDKSGLPSDRFSAERTGGSVSTLTIQRTQQEDSAVYLCASSLAGQGQETQYFGPGTRLLVL.

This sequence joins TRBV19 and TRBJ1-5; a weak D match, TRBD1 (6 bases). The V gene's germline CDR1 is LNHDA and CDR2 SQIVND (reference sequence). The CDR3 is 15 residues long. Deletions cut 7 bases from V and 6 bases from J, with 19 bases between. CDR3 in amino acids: CASKRTGGGAQPQHF. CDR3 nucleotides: TGTGCCAGTAAACGGACCGGGGGGGGCGCTCAGCCCCAGCATTTT.

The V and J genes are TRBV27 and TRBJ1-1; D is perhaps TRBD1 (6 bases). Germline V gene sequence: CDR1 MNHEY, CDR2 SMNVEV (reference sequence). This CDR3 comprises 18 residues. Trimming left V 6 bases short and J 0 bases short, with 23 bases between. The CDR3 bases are TGTGCCAGCAGACCCCAGACAGGTAGCATGTGGGTGAACACTGAAGCTTTCTTT. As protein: CASRPQTGSMWVNTEAFF.

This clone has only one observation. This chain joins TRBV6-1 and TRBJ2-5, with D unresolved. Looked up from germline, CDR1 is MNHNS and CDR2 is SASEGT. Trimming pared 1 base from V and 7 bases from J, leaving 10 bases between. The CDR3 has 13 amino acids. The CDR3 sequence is CASSEGASGTQYF. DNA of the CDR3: TGTGCCAGCAGTGAAGGGGCCTCAGGGACCCAGTACTTC.

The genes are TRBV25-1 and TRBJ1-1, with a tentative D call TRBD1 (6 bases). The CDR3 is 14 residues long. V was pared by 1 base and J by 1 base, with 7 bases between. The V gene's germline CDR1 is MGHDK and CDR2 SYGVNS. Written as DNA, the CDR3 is TGTGCCAGCAGTGAATGGGGGCAGAACACTGAAGCTTTCTTT. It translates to CASSEWGQNTEAFF.

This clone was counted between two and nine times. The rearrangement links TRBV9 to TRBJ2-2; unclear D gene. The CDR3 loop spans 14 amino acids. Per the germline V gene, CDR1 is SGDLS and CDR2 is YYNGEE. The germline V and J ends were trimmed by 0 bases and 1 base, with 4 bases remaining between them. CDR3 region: CASSVAGNTGELFF. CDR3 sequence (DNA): TGTGCCAGCAGCGTAGCAGGGAACACCGGGGAGCTGTTTTTT.

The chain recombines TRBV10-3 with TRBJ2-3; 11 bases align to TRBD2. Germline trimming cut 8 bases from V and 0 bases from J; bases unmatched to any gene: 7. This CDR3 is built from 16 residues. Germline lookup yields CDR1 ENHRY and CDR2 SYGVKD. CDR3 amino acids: CAIRASGGTSTDTQYF. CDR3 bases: TGTGCCATCCGTGCTAGCGGGGGGACCAGCACAGATACGCAGTATTTT.